Sequencing of this TCR beta chain was carried out in a study of blood T cell repertoires in COVID-19. Whole-study context: COVID-19 samples, acute and convalescent, were from the United States, Italy and Spain. T cells, B-cell-depleted T cells, or PBMCs supplied cDNA or gDNA.

In the authors' workflow: The assay estimated nucleated cells by amplifying reference gene primers. Here immunoSEQ multiplex PCR was the method, and the copy in TCRdb shows in-frame clones only, minus some. That table supplies the V and J calls and clone size; D and trimming were determined from the DNA. The table lists 200,000 to 250,000 clones, almost 85% of them singletons, with roughly 5.3% in the top ten. Seattle's enrolled individuals joined amid active infection and were then monitored longitudinally. This CDR3 has 12 residues. V was shortened by 5 bases and J by 5 bases, with 7 bases between the two germline ends. Germline V CDR1 and CDR2: SGHTA, FQGNSA.

The sample comprised peripheral blood. The sequence was collected from a middle-aged man with COVID-19, enrolled during active disease. The chain has TRBV7-2 and TRBJ2-1, with no clear D. The CDR3: CASSVDNNEQFF. The CDR3 DNA is TGTGCCAGCAGCGTAGATAACAATGAGCAGTTCTTC.